This entry lists 26 T cell receptor beta chains sequenced from one sample in a study of blood T cell repertoires in COVID-19. The repertoire was sequenced with immunoSEQ multiplex PCR; TCRdb's copy has only in-frame clones and lacks some. Of 250,000 to 300,000 clones listed, about nine tenths are singletons. The sample taken for sequencing was PBMCs or T cells enriched from blood (not recorded which). The receptors were gathered from a man younger than 35 who had recovered from COVID-19.

The chain uses TRBV3-1 (or the pseudogene TRBV3-2) and TRBJ2-7; 7 nucleotides line up with TRBD1. The CDR3 spans 14 residues. From germline, CDR1 is LGHDT and CDR2 YNNKEL (reference sequence). Trimming removed 1 base from V and 6 bases from J; junction bases left unmatched: 6. Written as DNA, the CDR3 is TGTGCCAGCAGCCAAGGGGGGACAGACGGCGAGCAGTACTTC. This sequence encodes CASSQGGTDGEQYF.

CDR3 DNA sequence: TGTGCCAGCAGCTTGGGCAGAGAGTCCTTCTCCACAGATACGCAGTATTTT. It yields the protein CASSLGRESFSTDTQYF. J is TRBJ2-3 and V is TRBV11-3; D is uncertain. V gave up 3 bases and J gave up 2 bases, with 18 bases separating them. The CDR3 loop spans 17 amino acids. Germline assignment: CDR1 SGHNT and CDR2 YENEEA.

This clone was detected a few times. The chain combines TRBV6-2 or TRBV6-3 with TRBJ2-7; no clear D gene. The V gene's germline CDR1 is MNHEY and CDR2 SVGEGT. V gave up 2 bases and J gave up 2 bases, with 7 bases separating them. This CDR3 has 13 residues. CDR3 DNA: TGTGCCAGCAGTTACGCGGAAACCTACGAGCAGTACTTC. Protein sequence: CASSYAETYEQYF.

CDR3 loop: CASSLGSTINYGYTF. CDR3 coding DNA: TGTGCCAGCAGCTTAGGGTCAACAATCAACTATGGCTACACCTTC. The chain uses TRBV11-2 and TRBJ1-2; D remains ambiguous. The CDR3 has 15 residues. V lost 1 base and J 2 bases, leaving 11 bases between the germline ends. Germline values: CDR1 SGHAT, CDR2 FQNNGV.

The chain recombines TRBV12-5 with TRBJ1-2; TRBD1 is a possible D gene (5 bases). This CDR3 is 13 amino acids long. Germline V lookup: CDR1 LGHNT, CDR2 FRNRAP. Trimming shortened V by 5 bases and J by 8 bases, and 15 bases separated the two germline ends. The CDR3 here is CASGLLGGYGYTF. In DNA, the CDR3 is TGTGCTAGTGGTCTCCTCGGGGGGTACGGCTACACCTTC.

The chain joins TRBV28 to TRBJ2-5; 12 bases line up with TRBD2. V shed 6 bases and J 3 bases; nucleotides not matched to a gene: 11. Germline values: CDR1 MDHEN, CDR2 SYDVKM. This CDR3 region has 17 residues. This CDR3 reads CASSASGTSGYKETQYF. CDR3 nucleotide sequence: TGTGCCAGCAGCGCATCCGGGACTAGCGGGTATAAAGAGACCCAGTACTTC.

The CDR3 nucleotides read TGTGCCAGCAGGGGGACAGGGGTTGATACGCAGTATTTT. This codes for CASRGTGVDTQYF. The V gene is TRBV2, the J gene TRBJ2-3, with TRBD1 matching over 10 bases. Germline loops: CDR1 SNHLY, CDR2 FYNNEI. The CDR3 extends over 13 amino acids. The trim removed 6 bases at V and 6 bases at J, leaving 3 bases unmatched.

This chain links TRBV5-1 with TRBJ2-1; unclear D gene. The germline CDR1 and CDR2 sequences are SGHRS and YFSETQ. There are 13 residues in the CDR3. The V gene lost 2 bases and the J gene lost 4 bases, with 7 bases spanning the gap. This chain's CDR3 is CASSFPEYNEQFF. CDR3 sequence (DNA): TGCGCCAGCAGCTTCCCCGAGTACAATGAGCAGTTCTTC.

The V and J genes are TRBV5-5 and TRBJ2-7; perhaps TRBD2 as D (5 bases). This CDR3 has 15 residues. Germline loops: CDR1 SGHKS, CDR2 YYEKEE (reference sequence). V lost 0 bases and J lost 2, with 12 bases in between. The DNA for the CDR3 is TGTGCCAGCAGCTTGGCCGGGGTATTCACCTACGAGCAGTACTTC. Residues: CASSLAGVFTYEQYF.

The V gene is TRBV2, the J gene TRBJ1-4, with 7 bases lining up with TRBD1. Germline CDR1 is SNHLY and CDR2 is FYNNEI. This CDR3 has 17 amino acids. The junction had 12 bases not matched to a gene; V was cut back by 5 bases and J by 3 bases. The CDR3 sequence: CASSPGGRQRPNEKLFF. The DNA for the CDR3 is TGTGCCAGCAGTCCAGGGGGTAGACAGCGTCCTAATGAAAAACTGTTTTTT.

The chain employs TRBV30 and TRBJ2-7, with 10 bases aligning to TRBD1. The CDR3 sequence is 14 residues long. After removal of 2 bases from V and 2 bases from J, the junction contained 3 bases not matched to a gene. Germline V gives CDR1 GTSNPN, CDR2 SVGIG (reference sequence). CDR3 coding DNA: TGTGCCTGGAGTCCCGGGACAGGGGCCTACGAGCAGTACTTC. Translated, it gives CAWSPGTGAYEQYF.

This chain connects TRBV19 to TRBJ2-7; TRBD1 aligns across 7 bases. Germline V lookup: CDR1 LNHDA, CDR2 SQIVND (reference sequence). The V gene end was trimmed by 3 bases and the J gene end by 2 bases; junction bases not matched to a gene: 4. The CDR3 has 14 amino acids. CDR3 residues: CASSIGTVTYEQYF. CDR3 DNA sequence: TGTGCCAGTAGTATTGGGACAGTTACCTACGAGCAGTACTTC.

The rearrangement uses TRBV3-1 (or the pseudogene TRBV3-2) and TRBJ2-1; 12 bases line up with TRBD2. This CDR3 is built from 17 residues. Per germline, CDR1 LGHDT and CDR2 YNNKEL (reference sequence). With 2 bases clipped from V and 7 bases from J, the junction kept 9 bases outside the gene matches. CDR3 residues: CASSQTTSGGSANEQFF. The CDR3 DNA reads TGTGCCAGCAGCCAAACGACTAGCGGGGGATCCGCAAATGAGCAGTTCTTC.

This clone was detected only once. The CDR3 nucleotides read TGTGCCAGTAGTATGTACCGGGTCCAGCCCCAGCATTTT. This codes for CASSMYRVQPQHF. V is TRBV19 and J is TRBJ1-5, with D unresolved. V gave up 3 bases and J gave up 7 bases, with 10 bases separating them. CDR1 and CDR2 (germline): LNHDA, SQIVND (reference sequence). This CDR3 comprises 13 residues.

The gene calls are TRBV6-5 and TRBJ2-7, with 10 positions matching TRBD1. The germline gives CDR1 MNHEY, CDR2 SVGAGI. This CDR3 comprises 14 residues. J lost 3 bases, V lost 6 bases, and 5 bases had no gene match. The CDR3 DNA reads TGTGCCAGCAGCTCACGGACAGGGGGCTACGAGCAGTACTTC. This gives the protein CASSSRTGGYEQYF.

This rearrangement joins TRBV5-1 to TRBJ2-1; tentatively, D is TRBD2 (6 bases). The CDR3 is made up of 16 amino acids. Per the germline V gene, CDR1 is SGHRS and CDR2 is YFSETQ. With 4 bases removed from V and 7 bases from J, the gap between germline ends came to 21 bases. In DNA form, the CDR3 reads TGCGCCAGCAGCCTTCCGCGAAGCGGGTTCTATAATGAGCAGTTCTTC. Its translation is CASSLPRSGFYNEQFF. The full variable domain, with the rest looked up from reference TRBV5-1 and TRBJ2-1, is KAGVTQTPRYLIKTRGQQVTLSCSPISGHRSVSWYQQTPGQGLQFLFEYFSETQRNKGNFPGRFSGRQFSNSRSEMNVSTLELGDSALYLCASSLPRSGFYNEQFFGPGTRLTVL.

V usage is TRBV2 and J usage is TRBJ2-1, with 10 nucleotides matching TRBD2. Unmatched junction bases numbered 10, after V lost 2 bases and J lost 6 bases. CDR3 size: 17 residues. Germline V gives CDR1 SNHLY, CDR2 FYNNEI. The CDR3 loop is CASSENGSSGRGNEQFF. CDR3 in DNA: TGTGCCAGCAGTGAAAATGGGTCTAGCGGGAGAGGCAATGAGCAGTTCTTC. Based on the CDR3 plus reference TRBV2 and TRBJ2-1, the full variable domain is EPEVTQTPSHQVTQMGQEVILRCVPISNHLYFYWYRQILGQKVEFLVSFYNNEISEKSEIFDDQFSVERPDGSNFTLKIRSTKLEDSAMYFCASSENGSSGRGNEQFFGPGTRLTVL.

This clone came up once. The chain has TRBV5-4 and TRBJ1-4; maybe TRBD1 (6 bases). Germline V gene sequence: CDR1 SGHNT, CDR2 YYREEE (reference sequence). The CDR3 extends over 15 amino acids. Trimming left V 4 bases short and J 4 bases short, with 14 bases between. CDR3 nucleotide sequence: TGTGCCAGCAGCCCGGCGGGGGCAGGTAATGAAAAACTGTTTTTT. This gives the protein CASSPAGAGNEKLFF.

The V gene is TRBV2, the J gene TRBJ1-2, with unresolved D. Germline lookup yields CDR1 SNHLY and CDR2 FYNNEI. The CDR3 contains 14 residues. With 1 base removed from V and 6 bases from J, the gap between germline ends came to 12 bases. CDR3 region: CASSEDGETHGYTF. The CDR3 DNA reads TGTGCCAGCAGTGAAGATGGGGAGACCCATGGCTACACCTTC.

The V gene is TRBV27, the J gene TRBJ2-7; the match to TRBD1 covers 8 bases. Germline values: CDR1 MNHEY, CDR2 SMNVEV (reference sequence). CDR3 length: 15 amino acids. V lost 5 bases to trimming and J lost 3 bases; unmatched junction nucleotides: 9. The CDR3 is CASSASGGPLYEQYF. The CDR3 coding sequence is TGTGCCAGCAGTGCCTCAGGGGGCCCCCTCTACGAGCAGTACTTC.

The chain recombines TRBV6-1 with TRBJ2-3; 9 nucleotides agree with TRBD2. Germline V gene data show CDR1 as MNHNS and CDR2 as SASEGT. This CDR3 comprises 16 residues. With 4 bases clipped from V and 2 bases from J, the junction kept 7 bases outside the gene matches. The CDR3 loop reads CASSGRLAATTDTQYF. CDR3 DNA: TGTGCCAGCAGTGGAAGACTAGCGGCAACCACAGATACGCAGTATTTT.

This rearrangement joins TRBV6-4 to TRBJ2-7; tentatively, D is TRBD2 (6 bases). Germline CDR1 MRHNA, CDR2 SNTAGT. V lost 6 bases and J 5 bases, leaving 14 bases between the germline ends. CDR3 length equals 13 residues. The CDR3 loop reads CASRILATDEQYF. In DNA, the CDR3 is TGTGCCAGCAGAATACTAGCAACGGACGAGCAGTACTTC.

This sequence joins TRBV27 and TRBJ2-1; D gene unclear. The CDR3 extends over 12 amino acids. From germline, CDR1 is MNHEY and CDR2 SMNVEV (reference sequence). V lost 7 bases, J lost 9 bases, and 13 bases lay in between. The CDR3 DNA follows: TGTGCCAGCATCTCCCCCCGGAGTGAGCAGTTCTTC. Its translation: CASISPRSEQFF.

This clone was detected a few times. The chain has TRBV19 and TRBJ1-6; 8 bases agree with TRBD1. Germline assignment: CDR1 LNHDA and CDR2 SQIVND (reference sequence). This CDR3 has 17 amino acids. Trimming at V came to 0 bases and at J to 10 bases, leaving 11 bases not matched to a gene. CDR3 coding DNA: TGTGCCAGTAGTATAGATGAGGCAGGGGGCAGTCTGTCACCCCTCCACTTT. Its protein is CASSIDEAGGSLSPLHF.

The chain links TRBV10-1 to TRBJ1-1; tentatively, D is TRBD1 (5 bases). The CDR3 covers 11 residues. With 3 bases removed from V and 9 bases from J, the gap between germline ends came to 8 bases. Germline CDR1 WNHNN, CDR2 SYGVQD (reference sequence). The CDR3 loop reads CASSEGAKAFF. The CDR3 nucleotides are TGCGCCAGCAGTGAAGGGGCTAAAGCTTTCTTT.

In this sample, this clone turned up a few times. V is TRBV28 and J is TRBJ1-4; D is uncertain. V was trimmed by 4 bases and J by 3 bases, leaving 9 bases between them. The CDR3 contains 14 residues. Germline-derived CDR1 and CDR2 are MDHEN and SYDVKM. CDR3 bases: TGTGCCAGCAGTTCGGAGAGACCTAATGAAAAACTGTTTTTT. It encodes CASSSERPNEKLFF.